The sequence of this TCR beta chain was determined in a study of post-analysis software for immune sequencing data. Whole-study results and caveats: The five TRBV segments detected at higher frequency in patients than in controls included TRBV5-6, TRBV5-1 and TRBV20-1.

As for this clonotype: Its target is unknown.

The CDR3 loop spans 16 amino acids. Trimming at V came to 4 bases and at J to 5 bases, leaving 12 bases not matched to a gene. Germline V CDR1 and CDR2: SGHRS, YFSETQ. Unique-molecular-identifier-tagged TCR beta cDNA libraries were used. MiXCR was run by TCRdb on the PCR reads, yielding one entry per CDR3 protein. The profile covers about 680,000 distinct CDR3 sequences, with 55% to 60% appearing a single time and roughly 12% taken by the ten largest. The chain joins TRBV5-1 to TRBJ2-1; TRBD2 matches at 7 bases. This receptor was obtained from a girl aged 2 to 10 with multiple sclerosis. Material for sequencing was blood. CDR3 sequence: CASSPSAGEGNNEQFF. CDR3 nucleotide sequence: TGCGCCAGCAGCCCTTCAGCTGGGGAGGGTAACAATGAGCAGTTCTTC.